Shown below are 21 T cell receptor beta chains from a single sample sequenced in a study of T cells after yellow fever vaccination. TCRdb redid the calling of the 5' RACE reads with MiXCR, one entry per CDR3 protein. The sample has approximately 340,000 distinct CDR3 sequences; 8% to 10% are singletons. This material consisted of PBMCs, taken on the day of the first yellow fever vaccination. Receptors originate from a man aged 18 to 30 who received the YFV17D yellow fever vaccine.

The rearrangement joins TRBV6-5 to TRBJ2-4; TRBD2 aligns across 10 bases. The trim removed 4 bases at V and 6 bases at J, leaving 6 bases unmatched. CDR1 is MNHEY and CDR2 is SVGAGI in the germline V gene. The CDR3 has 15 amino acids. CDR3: CASSSPRLAGNIQYF. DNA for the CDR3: TGTGCCAGCAGTTCTCCCAGACTAGCGGGAAACATTCAGTACTTC.

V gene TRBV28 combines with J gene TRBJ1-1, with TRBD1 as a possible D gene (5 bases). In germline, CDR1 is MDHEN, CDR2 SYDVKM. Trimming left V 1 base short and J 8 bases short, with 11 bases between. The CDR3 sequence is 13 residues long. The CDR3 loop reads CASSLSRGGEAFF. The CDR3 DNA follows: TGTGCCAGCAGTTTATCCCGCGGGGGGGAAGCTTTCTTT.

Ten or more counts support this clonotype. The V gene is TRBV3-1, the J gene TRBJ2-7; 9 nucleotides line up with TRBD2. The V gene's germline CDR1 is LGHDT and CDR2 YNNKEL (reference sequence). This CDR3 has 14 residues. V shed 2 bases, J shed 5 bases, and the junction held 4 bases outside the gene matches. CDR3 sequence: CASSQILAGNEQYF. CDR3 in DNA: TGTGCCAGCAGCCAAATTCTAGCGGGGAACGAGCAGTACTTC.

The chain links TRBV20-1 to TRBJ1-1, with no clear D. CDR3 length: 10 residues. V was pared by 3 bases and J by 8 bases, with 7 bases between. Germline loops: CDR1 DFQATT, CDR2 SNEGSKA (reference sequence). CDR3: CSARASEAFF. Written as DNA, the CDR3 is TGCAGTGCTAGGGCGTCAGAAGCTTTCTTT.

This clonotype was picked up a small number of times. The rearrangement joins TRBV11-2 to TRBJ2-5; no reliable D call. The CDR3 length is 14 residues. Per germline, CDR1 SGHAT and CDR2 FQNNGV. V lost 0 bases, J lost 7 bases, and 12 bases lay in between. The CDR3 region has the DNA TGTGCCAGCAGCTTAGATATTAGCCCCATGACCCAGTACTTC. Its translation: CASSLDISPMTQYF.

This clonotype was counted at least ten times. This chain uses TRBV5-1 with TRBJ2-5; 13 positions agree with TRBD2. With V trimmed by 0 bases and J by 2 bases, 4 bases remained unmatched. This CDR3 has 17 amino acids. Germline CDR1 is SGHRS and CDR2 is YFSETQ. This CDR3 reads CASSLAPGLAGQETQYF. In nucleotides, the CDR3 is TGCGCCAGCAGCTTGGCTCCGGGACTAGCGGGACAAGAGACCCAGTACTTC.

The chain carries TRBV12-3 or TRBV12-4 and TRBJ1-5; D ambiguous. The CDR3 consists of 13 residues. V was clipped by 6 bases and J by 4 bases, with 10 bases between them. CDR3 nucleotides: TGTGCCAGCAGGAGAACAGCAAATCAGCCCCAGCATTTT. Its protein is CASRRTANQPQHF.

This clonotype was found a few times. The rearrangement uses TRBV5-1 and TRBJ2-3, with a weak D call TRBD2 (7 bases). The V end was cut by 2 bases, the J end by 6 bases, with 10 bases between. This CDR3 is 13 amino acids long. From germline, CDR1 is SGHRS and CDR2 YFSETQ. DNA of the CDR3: TGCGCCAGCAGCTTCGAGGGGGGGGATACGCAGTATTTT. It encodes CASSFEGGDTQYF. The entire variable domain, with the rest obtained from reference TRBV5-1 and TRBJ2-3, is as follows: KAGVTQTPRYLIKTRGQQVTLSCSPISGHRSVSWYQQTPGQGLQFLFEYFSETQRNKGNFPGRFSGRQFSNSRSEMNVSTLELGDSALYLCASSFEGGDTQYFGPGTRLTVL.

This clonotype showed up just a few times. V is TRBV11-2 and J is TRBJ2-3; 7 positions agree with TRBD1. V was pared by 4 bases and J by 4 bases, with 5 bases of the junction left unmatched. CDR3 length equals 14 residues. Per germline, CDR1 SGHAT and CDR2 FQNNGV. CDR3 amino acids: CASSYPQGPDTQYF. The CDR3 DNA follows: TGTGCCAGCAGCTACCCACAGGGGCCAGATACGCAGTATTTT.

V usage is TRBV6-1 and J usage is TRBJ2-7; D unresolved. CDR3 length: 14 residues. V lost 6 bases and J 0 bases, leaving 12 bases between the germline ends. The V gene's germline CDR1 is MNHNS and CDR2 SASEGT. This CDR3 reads CASRSTASSYEQYV. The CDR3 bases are TGTGCCAGCAGGTCGACGGCTAGCTCCTACGAGCAGTACGTC.

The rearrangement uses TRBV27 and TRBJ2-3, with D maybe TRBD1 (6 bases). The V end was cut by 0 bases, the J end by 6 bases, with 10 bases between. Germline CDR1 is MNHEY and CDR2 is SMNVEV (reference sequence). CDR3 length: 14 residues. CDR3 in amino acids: CASSLSQGADTQYF. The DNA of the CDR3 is TGTGCCAGCAGTTTATCACAGGGAGCCGATACGCAGTATTTT.

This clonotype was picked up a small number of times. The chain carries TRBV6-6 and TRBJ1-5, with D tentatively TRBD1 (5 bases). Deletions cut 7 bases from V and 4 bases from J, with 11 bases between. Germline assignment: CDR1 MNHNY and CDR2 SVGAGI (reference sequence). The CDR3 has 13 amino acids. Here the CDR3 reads CASTGGPNQPQHF. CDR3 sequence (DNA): TGTGCCAGCACCGGGGGTCCAAATCAGCCCCAGCATTTT.

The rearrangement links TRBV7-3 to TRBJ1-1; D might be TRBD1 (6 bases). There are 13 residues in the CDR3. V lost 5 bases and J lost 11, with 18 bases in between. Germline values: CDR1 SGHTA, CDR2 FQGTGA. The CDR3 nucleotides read TGTGCCAGCAGCACCCGAATGGGGGGGCACGCTTTCTTT. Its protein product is CASSTRMGGHAFF.

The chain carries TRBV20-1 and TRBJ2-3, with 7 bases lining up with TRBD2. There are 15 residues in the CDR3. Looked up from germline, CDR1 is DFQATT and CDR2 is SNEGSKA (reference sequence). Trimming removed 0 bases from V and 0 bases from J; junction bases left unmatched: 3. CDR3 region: CSARDGGGSTDTQYF. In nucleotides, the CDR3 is TGCAGTGCTAGAGATGGGGGGGGGAGCACAGATACGCAGTATTTT.

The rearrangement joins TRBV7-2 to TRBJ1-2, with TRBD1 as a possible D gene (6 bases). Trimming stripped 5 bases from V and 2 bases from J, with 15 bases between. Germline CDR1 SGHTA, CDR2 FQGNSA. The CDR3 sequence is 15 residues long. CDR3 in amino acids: CASSPIRGGNYGYTF. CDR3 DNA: TGTGCCAGCAGCCCTATCAGGGGAGGAAACTATGGCTACACCTTC.

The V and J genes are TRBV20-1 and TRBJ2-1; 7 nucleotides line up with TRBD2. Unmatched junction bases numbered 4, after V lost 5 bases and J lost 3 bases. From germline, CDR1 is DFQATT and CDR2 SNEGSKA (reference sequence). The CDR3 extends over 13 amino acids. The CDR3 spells CSAQRGGYNEQFF. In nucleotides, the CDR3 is TGCAGTGCTCAGCGGGGAGGCTACAATGAGCAGTTCTTC.

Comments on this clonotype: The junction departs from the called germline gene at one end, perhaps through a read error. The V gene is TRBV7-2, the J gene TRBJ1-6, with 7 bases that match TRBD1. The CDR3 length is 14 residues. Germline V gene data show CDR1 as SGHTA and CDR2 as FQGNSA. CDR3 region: CASSLEGANSPHHF. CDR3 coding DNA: TGTGCCAGCAGCTTAGAGGGGGCGAATTCACCCCACCACTTT.

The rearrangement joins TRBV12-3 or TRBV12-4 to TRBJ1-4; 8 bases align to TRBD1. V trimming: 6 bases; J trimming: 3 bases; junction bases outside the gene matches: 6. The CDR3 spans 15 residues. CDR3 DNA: TGTGCCAGCAGACGAACAGGGGGAGCTAATGAAAAACTGTTTTTT. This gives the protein CASRRTGGANEKLFF.

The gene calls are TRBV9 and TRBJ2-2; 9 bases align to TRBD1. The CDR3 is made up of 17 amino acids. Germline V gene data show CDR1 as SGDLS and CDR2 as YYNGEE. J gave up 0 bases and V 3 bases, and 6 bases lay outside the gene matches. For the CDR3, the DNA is TGTGCCAGCAGCGCCACAGACAGGGGGACGAACACCGGGGAGCTGTTTTTT. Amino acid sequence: CASSATDRGTNTGELFF.

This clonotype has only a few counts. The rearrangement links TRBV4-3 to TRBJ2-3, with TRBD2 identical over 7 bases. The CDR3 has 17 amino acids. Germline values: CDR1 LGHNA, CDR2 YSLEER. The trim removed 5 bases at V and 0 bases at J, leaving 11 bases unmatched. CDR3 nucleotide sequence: TGCGCCAGCAGCGCAACCTTAGCAGCGGGGAGCACAGATACGCAGTATTTT. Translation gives CASSATLAAGSTDTQYF.

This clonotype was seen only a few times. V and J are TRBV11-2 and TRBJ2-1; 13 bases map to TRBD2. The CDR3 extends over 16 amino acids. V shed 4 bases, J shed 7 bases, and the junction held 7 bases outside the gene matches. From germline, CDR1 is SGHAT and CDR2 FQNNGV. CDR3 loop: CASSSNAGLAGNEQFF. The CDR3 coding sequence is TGTGCCAGCAGCTCGAATGCGGGACTAGCGGGGAATGAGCAGTTCTTC.